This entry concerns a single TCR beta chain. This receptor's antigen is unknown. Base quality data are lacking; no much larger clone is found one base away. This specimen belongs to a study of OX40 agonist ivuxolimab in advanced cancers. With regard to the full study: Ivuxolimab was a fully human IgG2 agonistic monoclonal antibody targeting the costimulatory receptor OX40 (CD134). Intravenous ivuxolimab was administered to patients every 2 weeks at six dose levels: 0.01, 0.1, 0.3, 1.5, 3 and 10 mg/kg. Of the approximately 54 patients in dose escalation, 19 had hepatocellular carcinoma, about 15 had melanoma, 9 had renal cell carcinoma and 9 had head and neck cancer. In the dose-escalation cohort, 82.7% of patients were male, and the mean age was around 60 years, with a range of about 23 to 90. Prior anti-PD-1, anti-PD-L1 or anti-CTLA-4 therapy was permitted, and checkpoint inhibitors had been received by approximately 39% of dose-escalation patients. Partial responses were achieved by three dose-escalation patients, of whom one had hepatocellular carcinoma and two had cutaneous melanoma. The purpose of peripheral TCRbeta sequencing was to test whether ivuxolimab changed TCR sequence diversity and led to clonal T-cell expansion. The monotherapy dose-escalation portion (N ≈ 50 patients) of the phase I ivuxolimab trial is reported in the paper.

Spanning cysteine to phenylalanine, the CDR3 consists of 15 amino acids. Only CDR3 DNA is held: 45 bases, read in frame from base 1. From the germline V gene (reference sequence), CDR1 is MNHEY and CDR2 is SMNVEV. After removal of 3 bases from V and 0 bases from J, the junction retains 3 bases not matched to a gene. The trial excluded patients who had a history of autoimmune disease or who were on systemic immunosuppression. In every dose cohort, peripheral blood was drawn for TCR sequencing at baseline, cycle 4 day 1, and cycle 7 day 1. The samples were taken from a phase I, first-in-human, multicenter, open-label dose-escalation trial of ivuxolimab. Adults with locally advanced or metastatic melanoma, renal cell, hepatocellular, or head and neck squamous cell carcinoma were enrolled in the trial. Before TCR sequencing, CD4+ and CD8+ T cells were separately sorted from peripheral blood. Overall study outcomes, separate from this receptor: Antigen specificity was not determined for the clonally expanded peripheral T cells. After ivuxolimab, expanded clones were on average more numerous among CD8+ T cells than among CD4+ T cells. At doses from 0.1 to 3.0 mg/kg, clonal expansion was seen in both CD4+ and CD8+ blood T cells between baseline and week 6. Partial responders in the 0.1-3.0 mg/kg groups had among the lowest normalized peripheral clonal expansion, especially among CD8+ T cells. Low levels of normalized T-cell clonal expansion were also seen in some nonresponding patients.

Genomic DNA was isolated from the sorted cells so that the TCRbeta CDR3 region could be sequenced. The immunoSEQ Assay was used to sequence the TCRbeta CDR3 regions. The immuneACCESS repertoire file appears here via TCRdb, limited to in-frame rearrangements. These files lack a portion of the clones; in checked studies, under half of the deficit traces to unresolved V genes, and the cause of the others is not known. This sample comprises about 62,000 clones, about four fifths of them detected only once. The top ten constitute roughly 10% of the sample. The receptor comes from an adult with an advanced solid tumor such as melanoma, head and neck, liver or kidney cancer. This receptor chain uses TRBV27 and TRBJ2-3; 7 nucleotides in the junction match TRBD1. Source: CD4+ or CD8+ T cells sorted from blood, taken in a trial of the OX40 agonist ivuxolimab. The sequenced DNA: TGTGCCAGCAGTTTCTACAGGGGTAGCACAGATACGCAGTATTTT. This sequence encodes CASSFYRGSTDTQYF.